Presented here are 14 T cell receptor beta chains from one specimen sequenced in a study of blood T cell repertoires in COVID-19. TCRdb's table, derived via immunoSEQ multiplex PCR, lists solely in-frame clones and lacks some. This table holds about 240,000 clones, around 90% found once. The source material was peripheral blood. The receptors derive from a man in his sixties who had recovered from COVID-19.

This chain uses TRBV4-2 with TRBJ2-3, with 10 bases aligning to TRBD1. The V and J ends lost 6 bases and 3 bases, in that order; junction bases with no gene match: 3. This CDR3 region has 14 residues. Germline CDR1 reads LGHNA; CDR2 reads YNFKEQ. The CDR3: CASRRTGGTDTQYF. The CDR3 coding sequence is TGTGCCAGCAGACGGACAGGGGGGACAGATACGCAGTATTTT.

The V and J genes are TRBV28 and TRBJ1-2; weak D call: TRBD1 (5 bases). V was clipped by 5 bases and J by 4 bases, with 14 bases between them. Germline values: CDR1 MDHEN, CDR2 SYDVKM. This CDR3 is built from 14 residues. The CDR3 nucleotides read TGTGCCAGCAGTCCCACCCAGGGATCCTATGGCTACACCTTC. This gives the protein CASSPTQGSYGYTF.

The V and J genes are TRBV6-5 and TRBJ2-2; D not resolved. The germline V gene has CDR1 MNHEY and CDR2 SVGAGI. V was pared by 6 bases and J by 1 base, with 9 bases between. The CDR3 loop spans 14 amino acids. The CDR3 is CASRPEWNTGELFF. The CDR3 nucleotides read TGTGCCAGCAGGCCTGAGTGGAACACCGGGGAGCTGTTTTTT.

The genes are TRBV5-6 and TRBJ2-6; D is perhaps TRBD1 (5 bases). The V gene lost 4 bases and the J gene lost 4 bases, with 18 bases spanning the gap. Germline lookup yields CDR1 SGHDT and CDR2 YYEEEE. This CDR3 contains 17 residues. The CDR3 loop reads CASSERWGRAGANVLTF. The CDR3, as DNA: TGTGCCAGCAGCGAGAGGTGGGGCAGGGCCGGGGCCAACGTCCTGACTTTC.

This clone came up a few times. The chain has TRBV2 and TRBJ1-6; D is unclear. V was cut by 8 bases and J by 8 bases, with 16 bases left in between. The V gene's germline CDR1 is SNHLY and CDR2 FYNNEI. The CDR3 has 14 residues. CDR3 nucleotide sequence: TGTGCCAGCGCTGTAGGAGGGAGGGATTCACCCCTCCACTTT. Its protein is CASAVGGRDSPLHF.

CDR3 sequence (DNA): TGTGCCTGGAGTTCGCTTTTCGGTGAAGACCAAGAGACCCAGTACTTC. Translating it yields CAWSSLFGEDQETQYF. This chain links TRBV30 with TRBJ2-5; unclear D gene. The V and J ends lost 2 bases and 0 bases respectively, with 16 bases between them. Germline V gene sequence: CDR1 GTSNPN, CDR2 SVGIG (reference sequence). The CDR3 is 16 residues long.

In regard to this clone: The sample carries other DNA sequences with the same CDR3. The chain couples TRBV30 to TRBJ1-6; 8 nucleotides line up with TRBD1. Germline CDR1 is GTSNPN and CDR2 is SVGIG (reference sequence). V trimming: 2 bases; J trimming: 10 bases; junction bases outside the gene matches: 7. This CDR3 has 14 amino acids. The CDR3 coding sequence is TGTGCCTGGAGTCCTGGACAGGGAAACTCACCCCTCCACTTT. It yields the protein CAWSPGQGNSPLHF. Combining the CDR3 with reference TRBV30 and TRBJ1-6 gives the whole variable domain SQTIHQWPATLVQPVGSPLSLECTVEGTSNPNLYWYRQAAGRGLQLLFYSVGIGQISSEVPQNLSASRPQDRQFILSSKKLLLSDSGFYLCAWSPGQGNSPLHFGNGTRLTVT.

This clone is a singleton in its sample. The chain recombines TRBV12-3 or TRBV12-4 with TRBJ1-4; D not certain. This CDR3 comprises 12 residues. V lost 5 bases and J lost 3, with 4 bases in between. The CDR3 nucleotides are TGTGCCAGCAGTGAGGCTAATGAAAAACTGTTTTTT. This codes for CASSEANEKLFF.

V gene TRBV5-1 combines with J gene TRBJ1-2; possibly TRBD1 for D (6 bases). Germline V lookup: CDR1 SGHRS, CDR2 YFSETQ. V lost 4 bases and J lost 3, with 19 bases in between. The CDR3 runs to 16 residues. CDR3: CASSQGQRTSHYGYTF. CDR3 in DNA: TGCGCCAGCAGCCAGGGGCAAAGAACCTCTCACTATGGCTACACCTTC.

The chain is built from TRBV5-1 and TRBJ2-2; D possibly corresponds to TRBD1 (6 bases). Trimming removed 2 bases at V and 4 bases at J, with 12 bases between. The CDR3 has 15 residues. From germline, CDR1 is SGHRS and CDR2 YFSETQ. CDR3: CASSFGQTGTGELFF. CDR3 coding DNA: TGCGCCAGCAGCTTCGGACAGACGGGCACCGGGGAGCTGTTTTTT.

The V and J genes are TRBV5-1 and TRBJ1-4; unclear D gene. Trimming removed 0 bases at V and 7 bases at J, with 10 bases between. Per the germline V gene, CDR1 is SGHRS and CDR2 is YFSETQ. The CDR3 spans 14 residues. CDR3 nucleotide sequence: TGCGCCAGCAGCTTGGGCAGTTTGGCTGAAAAACTGTTTTTT. Translating gives CASSLGSLAEKLFF. Together with reference TRBV5-1 and TRBJ1-4, the CDR3 gives the full variable domain: KAGVTQTPRYLIKTRGQQVTLSCSPISGHRSVSWYQQTPGQGLQFLFEYFSETQRNKGNFPGRFSGRQFSNSRSEMNVSTLELGDSALYLCASSLGSLAEKLFFGSGTQLSVL.

This sequence joins TRBV10-3 and TRBJ1-6; the match to TRBD1 covers 11 bases. With 3 bases clipped from V and 11 bases from J, the junction kept 3 bases outside the gene matches. The CDR3 has 14 residues. Germline V gene data show CDR1 as ENHRY and CDR2 as SYGVKD. The CDR3 DNA reads as TGTGCCATCAGTGAAGGGACAGGGGGGACACCCCTCCACTTT. The encoded protein is CAISEGTGGTPLHF.

This sequence joins TRBV28 and TRBJ2-7, with a tentative D call TRBD1 (6 bases). Trimming took off 5 bases at V and 5 bases at J, with 16 bases between the two ends. CDR1 MDHEN and CDR2 SYDVKM come from the germline V gene. The CDR3 length is 14 residues. Here the CDR3 reads CASSTQGLGHEQYV. The CDR3 DNA reads as TGTGCCAGCAGTACGCAGGGGTTAGGTCACGAGCAGTACGTC.

J is TRBJ1-2 and V is TRBV12-5; no firm D call. Trimming pared 3 bases from V and 8 bases from J, leaving 10 bases between. The CDR3 is 12 residues long. In germline, CDR1 is LGHNT, CDR2 FRNRAP. CDR3 sequence: CASGFGVRGYTF. CDR3 in DNA: TGTGCTAGTGGTTTCGGGGTCCGGGGCTACACCTTC.